This entry describes one TCR beta chain. The target of this receptor is not known. The sample is drawn from a study of T cells expressing NK-cell markers (dated by TCRdb to about 2020). Describing the broader study: Seven to nine donors provided sorted CD3+CD56+NKG2C+, CD3+CD56+NKG2C- and CD3+CD56-NKG2C+ T-cell subsets, whose TCR beta-chain repertoires were profiled. Seven of the eight sequenced donors were HCMV-seropositive and one was HCMV-seronegative. The eight sequenced donors were randomly selected healthy volunteers, three men and five women. Illumina HiSeq 2000/2500, MiSeq or NextSeq was used to sequence libraries as 2 x 150 bp reads.

TCRdb lists the instrument as Illumina HiSeq 2000. TCR beta cDNA libraries were made by 5'RACE template switching that added a universal primer site and unique molecular identifiers. Priming for cDNA synthesis came from the TCR beta constant segment, and two successive PCR amplification steps followed. Processing in the source paper ran as follows. Reads were demultiplexed and grouped by UMI with MIGEC, and clonotypes were assembled and quantified with MiTCR. To remove erroneous sequences, TCR cDNA sequences were retained only when supported by two or more reads. Downstream repertoire analysis used the tcR package, and clonotypes were matched across fractions by CDR3 nucleotide sequence plus V segment. VDJmatch was used to annotate antigen specificity against VDJdb, with one amino acid substitution allowed in CDR3. Following reprocessing of the reads by TCRdb, the data hold one row per CDR3 protein sequence and no DNA is available. Here the V and J calls rest on TCRdb's processing, not on the authors' analysis. The table for this sample lists 550,000 or so distinct CDR3 sequences. The ten largest clones represent approximately 3.6% of the sample.

To determine HCMV serostatus, a commercial ELISA kit was used to detect HCMV-specific IgG in serum. Ficoll density gradient centrifugation was used to isolate peripheral blood mononuclear cells from blood. Broad study findings and their caveats: In several donors, the dominant CD3+CD56+NKG2C+ clonotypes were found to rank among the top 10 CD8+ clonotypes and to make up about 1.0-7.5% of CD8+ T cells. Those dominant clonotypes were again the most abundant among CD3+CD56-NKG2C+ cells in a handful of donors, at roughly 28.3-60.1%. Whether the expanded NKG2C-expressing T cell clones were specific for HCMV antigens remained unclear.

The CDR3 runs 15 residues from the cysteine to the phenylalanine. No coding sequence is recorded. From the germline V gene, CDR1 is ENHRY and CDR2 is SYGVKD. Sample: blood T cells: a sorted CD56 or NKG2C T cell subset, CD4+ or CD8+ T cells, or bulk PBMC T cells (not recorded which). This sequence was found in a man aged 18 to 30 in good health. Donor details come from another sample of the same person, matched by shared clones. The chain is assembled from TRBV10-3 and TRBJ2-1; absent DNA, TCRdb's TRBD2 call cannot be checked. The CDR3 corresponds to CAIKLSALADNEQFF.